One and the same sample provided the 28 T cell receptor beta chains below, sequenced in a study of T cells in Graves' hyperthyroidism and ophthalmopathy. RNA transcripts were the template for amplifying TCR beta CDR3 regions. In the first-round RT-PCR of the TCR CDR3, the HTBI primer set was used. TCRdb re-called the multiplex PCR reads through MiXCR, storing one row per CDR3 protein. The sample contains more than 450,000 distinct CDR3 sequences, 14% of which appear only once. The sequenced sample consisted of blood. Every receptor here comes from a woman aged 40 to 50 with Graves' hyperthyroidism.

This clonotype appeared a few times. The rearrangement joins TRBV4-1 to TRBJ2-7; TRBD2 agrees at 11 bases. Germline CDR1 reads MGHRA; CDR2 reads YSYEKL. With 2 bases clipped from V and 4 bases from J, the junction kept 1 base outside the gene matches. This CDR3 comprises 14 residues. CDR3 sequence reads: CASSQRLAGYEQYF. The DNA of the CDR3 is TGCGCCAGCAGCCAACGACTAGCGGGATACGAGCAGTACTTC.

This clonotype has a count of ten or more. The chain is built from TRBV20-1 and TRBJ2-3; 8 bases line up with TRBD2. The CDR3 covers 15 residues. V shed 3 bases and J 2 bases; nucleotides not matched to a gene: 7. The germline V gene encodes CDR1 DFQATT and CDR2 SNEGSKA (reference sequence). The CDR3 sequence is CSARGTSGYTDTQYF. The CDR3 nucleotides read TGCAGTGCTAGGGGAACTAGCGGATACACAGATACGCAGTATTTT.

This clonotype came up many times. The CDR3 DNA is TGTGCCAGCAGTTTTCTAGGCCTTCCCCAGTACTTC. It translates to CASSFLGLPQYF. V gene TRBV28 combines with J gene TRBJ2-5; D is ambiguous. Germline V CDR1 and CDR2: MDHEN, SYDVKM. This CDR3 contains 12 residues. V was clipped by 3 bases and J by 9 bases, with 11 bases between them.

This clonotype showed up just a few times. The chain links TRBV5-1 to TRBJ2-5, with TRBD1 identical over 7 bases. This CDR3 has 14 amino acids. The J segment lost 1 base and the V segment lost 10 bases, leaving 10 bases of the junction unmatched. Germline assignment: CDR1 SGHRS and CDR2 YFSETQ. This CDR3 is CASVPTGVQETQYF. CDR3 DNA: TGCGCCTCAGTTCCCACAGGGGTCCAAGAGACCCAGTACTTC.

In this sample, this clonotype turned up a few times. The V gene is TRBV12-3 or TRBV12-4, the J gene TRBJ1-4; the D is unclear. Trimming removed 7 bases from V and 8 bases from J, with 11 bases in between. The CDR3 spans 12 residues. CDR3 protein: CASNHLNEKLFF. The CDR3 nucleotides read TGTGCCAGCAACCACTTAAACGAAAAACTGTTTTTT.

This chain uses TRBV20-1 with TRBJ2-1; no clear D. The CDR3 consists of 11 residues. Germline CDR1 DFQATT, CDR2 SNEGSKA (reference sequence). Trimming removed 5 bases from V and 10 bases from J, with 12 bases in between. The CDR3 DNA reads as TGCAGTGCTCCTCGCTCTCACGAGCAGTTCTTC. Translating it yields CSAPRSHEQFF.

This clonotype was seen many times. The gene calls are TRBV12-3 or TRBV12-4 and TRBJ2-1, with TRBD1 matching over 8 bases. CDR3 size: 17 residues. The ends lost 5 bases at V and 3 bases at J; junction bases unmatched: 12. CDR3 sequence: CASSGGQGLTNYNEQFF. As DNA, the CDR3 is TGTGCCAGCAGTGGAGGACAGGGACTCACCAACTACAATGAGCAGTTCTTC.

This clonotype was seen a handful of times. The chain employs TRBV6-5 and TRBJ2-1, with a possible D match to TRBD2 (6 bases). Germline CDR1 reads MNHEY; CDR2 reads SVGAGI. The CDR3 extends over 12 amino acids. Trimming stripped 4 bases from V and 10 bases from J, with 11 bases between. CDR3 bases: TGTGCCAGCAGTTCCCCGGGAGAGGAGCAGTTCTTC. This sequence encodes CASSSPGEEQFF.

This CDR3 is CASRGAGGLSEQFF. DNA of the CDR3: TGTGCCAGCAGGGGAGCGGGAGGGTTGAGTGAGCAGTTCTTC. The chain has TRBV28 and TRBJ2-1; 10 bases are shared with TRBD2. V trimming: 6 bases; J trimming: 9 bases; junction bases outside the gene matches: 8. The CDR3 consists of 14 residues. CDR1 and CDR2 from the germline V gene are MDHEN and SYDVKM.

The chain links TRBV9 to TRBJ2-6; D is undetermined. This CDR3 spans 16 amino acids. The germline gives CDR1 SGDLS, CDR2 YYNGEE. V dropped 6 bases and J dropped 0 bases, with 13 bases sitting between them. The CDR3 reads CASTLSASSGANVLTF. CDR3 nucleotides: TGTGCCAGCACTCTTTCGGCAAGCTCTGGGGCCAACGTCCTGACTTTC.

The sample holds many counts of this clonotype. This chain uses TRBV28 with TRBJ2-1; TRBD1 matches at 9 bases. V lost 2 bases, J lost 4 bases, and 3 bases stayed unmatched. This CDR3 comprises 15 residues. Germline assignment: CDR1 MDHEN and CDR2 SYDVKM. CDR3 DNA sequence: TGTGCCAGCAGTTTAGTGGACAGGGGATACAATGAGCAGTTCTTC. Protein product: CASSLVDRGYNEQFF.

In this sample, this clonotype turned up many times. In DNA form, the CDR3 reads TGTGCCAGCAGTCCACGACGACAGGGAGTCATGAACACTGAAGCTTTCTTT. Amino acid sequence: CASSPRRQGVMNTEAFF. This chain connects TRBV27 to TRBJ1-1, with 7 bases aligning to TRBD1. J gave up 0 bases and V 5 bases, and 12 bases lay outside the gene matches. This CDR3 region has 17 residues. Germline V lookup: CDR1 MNHEY, CDR2 SMNVEV (reference sequence).

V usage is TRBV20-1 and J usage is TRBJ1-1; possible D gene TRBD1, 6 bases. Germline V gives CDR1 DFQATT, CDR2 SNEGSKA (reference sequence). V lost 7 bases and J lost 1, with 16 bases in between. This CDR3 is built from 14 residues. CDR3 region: CSVATGLENTEAFF. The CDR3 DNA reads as TGCAGTGTAGCGACAGGCTTAGAGAACACTGAAGCTTTCTTT.

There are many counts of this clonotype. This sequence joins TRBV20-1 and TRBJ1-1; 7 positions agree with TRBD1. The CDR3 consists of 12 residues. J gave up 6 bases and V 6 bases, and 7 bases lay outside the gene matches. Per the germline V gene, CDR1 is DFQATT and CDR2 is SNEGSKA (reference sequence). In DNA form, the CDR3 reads TGCAGTGCCAAAGCGGACAGGCCTGAAGCTTTCTTT. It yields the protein CSAKADRPEAFF.

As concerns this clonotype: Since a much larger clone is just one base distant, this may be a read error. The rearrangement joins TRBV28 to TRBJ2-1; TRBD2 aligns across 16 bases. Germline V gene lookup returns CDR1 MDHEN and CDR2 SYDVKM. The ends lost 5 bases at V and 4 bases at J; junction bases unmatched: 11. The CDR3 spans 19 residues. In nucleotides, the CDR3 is TGTGCCAGCAGTGAGGCCCCGGGACTAGCGGGAGGGCTATACAATGAGCAGTTCTTC. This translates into CASSEAPGLAGGLYNEQFF.

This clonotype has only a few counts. The CDR3 loop reads CASSATIIGGEAFF. CDR3 nucleotide sequence: TGTGCCAGCAGCGCCACGATCATAGGAGGAGAAGCTTTCTTT. V usage is TRBV2 and J usage is TRBJ1-1; no reliable D call. The germline CDR1 and CDR2 sequences are SNHLY and FYNNEI. The CDR3 is 14 residues long. Trimming pared 6 bases from V and 8 bases from J, leaving 19 bases between.

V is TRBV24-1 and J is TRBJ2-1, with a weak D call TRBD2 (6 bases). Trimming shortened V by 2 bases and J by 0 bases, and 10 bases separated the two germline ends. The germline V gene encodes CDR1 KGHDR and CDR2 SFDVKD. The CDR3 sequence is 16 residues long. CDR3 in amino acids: CATSDYGSPSYNEQFF. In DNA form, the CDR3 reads TGTGCCACCAGTGATTACGGGAGCCCCTCCTACAATGAGCAGTTCTTC.

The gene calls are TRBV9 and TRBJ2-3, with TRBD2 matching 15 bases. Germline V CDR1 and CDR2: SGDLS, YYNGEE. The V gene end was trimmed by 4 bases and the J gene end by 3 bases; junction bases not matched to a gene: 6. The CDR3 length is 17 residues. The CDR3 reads CASSLGGLAGGTDTQYF. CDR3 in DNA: TGTGCCAGCAGCCTAGGGGGACTAGCGGGAGGAACAGATACGCAGTATTTT.

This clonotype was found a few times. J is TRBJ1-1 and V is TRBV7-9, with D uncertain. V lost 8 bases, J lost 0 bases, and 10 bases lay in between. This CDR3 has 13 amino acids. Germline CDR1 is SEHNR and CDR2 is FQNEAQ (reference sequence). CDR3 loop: CASVQGMNTEAFF. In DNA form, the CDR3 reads TGTGCCAGCGTTCAAGGGATGAACACTGAAGCTTTCTTT. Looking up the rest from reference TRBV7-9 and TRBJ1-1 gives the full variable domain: DTGVSQNPRHKITKRGQNVTFRCDPISEHNRLYWYRQTLGQGPEFLTYFQNEAQLEKSRLLSDRFSAERPKGSFSTLEIQRTEQGDSAMYLCASVQGMNTEAFFGQGTRLTVV.

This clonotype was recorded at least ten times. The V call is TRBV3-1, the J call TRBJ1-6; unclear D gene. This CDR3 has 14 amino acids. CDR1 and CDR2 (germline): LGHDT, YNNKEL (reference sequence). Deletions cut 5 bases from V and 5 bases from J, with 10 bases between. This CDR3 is CASSTYADNSPLHF. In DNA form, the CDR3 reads TGTGCCAGCAGCACTTACGCGGATAATTCACCCCTCCACTTT.

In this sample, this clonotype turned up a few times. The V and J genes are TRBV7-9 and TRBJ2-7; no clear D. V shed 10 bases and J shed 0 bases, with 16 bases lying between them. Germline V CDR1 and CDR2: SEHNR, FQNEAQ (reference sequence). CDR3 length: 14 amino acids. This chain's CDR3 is CATWEGLSSYEQYF. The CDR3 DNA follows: TGTGCCACGTGGGAAGGCCTAAGCTCCTACGAGCAGTACTTC.

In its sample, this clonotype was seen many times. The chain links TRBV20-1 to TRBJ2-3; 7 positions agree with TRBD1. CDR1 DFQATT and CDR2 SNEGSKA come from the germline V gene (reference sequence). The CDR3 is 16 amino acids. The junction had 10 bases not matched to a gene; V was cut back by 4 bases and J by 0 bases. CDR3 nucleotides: TGCAGTGCTACAGACTTTCGGGACAGTAGCACAGATACGCAGTATTTT. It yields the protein CSATDFRDSSTDTQYF.

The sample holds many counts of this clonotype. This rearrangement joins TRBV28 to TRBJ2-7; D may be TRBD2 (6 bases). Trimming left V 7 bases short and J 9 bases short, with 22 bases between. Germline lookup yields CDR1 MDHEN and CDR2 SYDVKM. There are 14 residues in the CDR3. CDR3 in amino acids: CASTALATPTSQYF. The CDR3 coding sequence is TGTGCCAGCACCGCCCTAGCGACTCCCACCTCGCAGTACTTC.

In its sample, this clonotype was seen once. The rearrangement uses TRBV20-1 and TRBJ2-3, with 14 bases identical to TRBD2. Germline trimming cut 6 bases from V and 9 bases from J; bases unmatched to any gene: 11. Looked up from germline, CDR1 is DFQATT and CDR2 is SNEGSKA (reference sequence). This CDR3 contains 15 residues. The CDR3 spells CSAETSGRAVWTQYF. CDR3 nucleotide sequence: TGCAGTGCGGAGACTAGCGGGAGGGCCGTGTGGACGCAGTATTTT.

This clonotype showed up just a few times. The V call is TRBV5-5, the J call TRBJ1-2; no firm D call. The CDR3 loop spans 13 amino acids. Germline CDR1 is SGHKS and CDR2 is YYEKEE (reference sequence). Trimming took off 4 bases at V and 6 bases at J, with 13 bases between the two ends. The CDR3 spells CASSPFEVHGYTF. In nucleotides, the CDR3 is TGTGCCAGCAGCCCCTTTGAAGTCCATGGCTACACCTTC.

The CDR3 nucleotides read TGTGCCAGCAGTTTGATTTCTAGCGGAGAGACCCAGTACTTC. Protein product: CASSLISSGETQYF. The chain recombines TRBV28 with TRBJ2-5; 7 nucleotides line up with TRBD2. V lost 3 bases and J lost 4; bases outside the gene matches: 5. Germline V gene sequence: CDR1 MDHEN, CDR2 SYDVKM. This CDR3 is built from 14 residues.

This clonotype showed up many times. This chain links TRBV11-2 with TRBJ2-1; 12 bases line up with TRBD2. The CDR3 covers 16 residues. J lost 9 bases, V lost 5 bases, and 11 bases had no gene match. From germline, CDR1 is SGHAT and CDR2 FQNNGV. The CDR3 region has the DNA TGTGCCAGCAGCCCTGTCCTAGCGGGAGGGCCCTGTGAGCAGTTCTTC. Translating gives CASSPVLAGGPCEQFF.

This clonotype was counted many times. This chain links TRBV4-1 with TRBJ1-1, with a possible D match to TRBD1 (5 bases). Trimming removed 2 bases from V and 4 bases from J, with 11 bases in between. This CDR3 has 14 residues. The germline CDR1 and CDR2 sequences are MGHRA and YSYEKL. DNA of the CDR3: TGCGCCAGCAGCCAACGGACAACGAGCACTGAAGCTTTCTTT. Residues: CASSQRTTSTEAFF.